This T cell receptor (beta chain) was sequenced in a study of cytomegalovirus exposure and HLA in healthy donors. The PCR was carried out with 60 Vbeta primers and 13 Jbeta primers. Profiling relied on immunoSEQ multiplex PCR, and the TCRdb table lists in-frame clones only, not all of them. Here the sample spans about 190,000 clones, around 82% being singletons. CDR3 length: 15 residues. V shed 4 bases and J 5 bases; nucleotides not matched to a gene: 9. Germline CDR1 is SGHRS and CDR2 is YFSETQ. Donors consisted of healthy bone marrow donors. This clone was detected a few times. Its antigen is unknown. Study results and limitations: Donors were assumed by presence/absence analyses to have roughly uniform sequencing depth. The classifier reportedly diagnosed cytomegalovirus status with high specificity and sensitivity. Rates of TCR association differed by HLA locus in a later analysis, with DRB1 highest and HLA-C lowest.

This chain uses TRBV5-1 with TRBJ2-5; the match to TRBD1 covers 9 bases. Material: PBMCs. The source of this sequence is a woman aged 30 to 39 in good health and CMV-seropositive. The CDR3 bases are TGCGCCAGCAGCCAAACCGACAGGGGGAGGGAGACCCAGTACTTC. Translated, it gives CASSQTDRGRETQYF.